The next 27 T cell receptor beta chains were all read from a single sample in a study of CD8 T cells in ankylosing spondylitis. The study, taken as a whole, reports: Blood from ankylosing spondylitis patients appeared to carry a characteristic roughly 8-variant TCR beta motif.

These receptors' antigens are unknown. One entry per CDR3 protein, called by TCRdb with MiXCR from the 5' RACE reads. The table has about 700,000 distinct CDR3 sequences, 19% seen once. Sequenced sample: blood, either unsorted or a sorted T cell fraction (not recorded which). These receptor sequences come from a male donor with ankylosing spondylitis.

As DNA, the CDR3 is TGCGCCAGCAGCTACGTGGGGGGTGCAGTCGACTATGGCTACACCTTC. It translates to CASSYVGGAVDYGYTF. The chain joins TRBV5-1 to TRBJ1-2; TRBD1 might be the D (5 bases). The CDR3 length is 16 residues. V dropped 3 bases and J dropped 3 bases, with 18 bases sitting between them. Per the germline V gene, CDR1 is SGHRS and CDR2 is YFSETQ.

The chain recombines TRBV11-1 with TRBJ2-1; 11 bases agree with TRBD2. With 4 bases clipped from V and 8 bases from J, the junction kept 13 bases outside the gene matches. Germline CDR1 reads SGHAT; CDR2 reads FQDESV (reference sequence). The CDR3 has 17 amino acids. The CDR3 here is CASSYPSGRSRRDEQFF. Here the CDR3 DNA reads TGTGCCAGCAGCTACCCTAGCGGGAGGAGTCGTAGAGATGAGCAGTTCTTC.

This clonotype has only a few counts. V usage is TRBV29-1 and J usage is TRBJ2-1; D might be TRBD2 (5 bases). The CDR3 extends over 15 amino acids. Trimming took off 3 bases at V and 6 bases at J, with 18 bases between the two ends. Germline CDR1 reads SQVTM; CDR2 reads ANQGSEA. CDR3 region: CSVDGLAGQSNEQFF. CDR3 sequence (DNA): TGCAGCGTTGATGGGCTCGCGGGCCAATCCAATGAGCAGTTCTTC.

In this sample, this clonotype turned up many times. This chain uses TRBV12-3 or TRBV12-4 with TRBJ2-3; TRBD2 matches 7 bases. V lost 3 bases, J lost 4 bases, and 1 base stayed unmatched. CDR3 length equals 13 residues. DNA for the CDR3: TGTGCCAGCAGTTTTGCGGGGGCAGATACGCAGTATTTT. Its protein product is CASSFAGADTQYF.

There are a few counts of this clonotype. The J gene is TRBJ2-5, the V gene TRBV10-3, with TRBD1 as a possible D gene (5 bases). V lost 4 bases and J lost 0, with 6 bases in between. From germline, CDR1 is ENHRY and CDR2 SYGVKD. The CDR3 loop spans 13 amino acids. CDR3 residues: CAISAGYQETQYF. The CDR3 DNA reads TGTGCCATCAGTGCAGGGTACCAAGAGACCCAGTACTTC.

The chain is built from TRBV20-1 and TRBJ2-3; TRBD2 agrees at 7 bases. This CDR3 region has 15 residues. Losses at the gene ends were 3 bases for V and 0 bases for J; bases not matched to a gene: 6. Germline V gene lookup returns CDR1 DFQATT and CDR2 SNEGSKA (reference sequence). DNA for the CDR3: TGCAGTGCTAGCCTAGCGGCCCACAGCACAGATACGCAGTATTTT. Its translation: CSASLAAHSTDTQYF.

CDR3: CATSDSSGIRTGELFF. CDR3 bases: TGTGCCACCAGTGACTCTAGCGGGATCAGGACCGGGGAGCTGTTTTTT. This chain uses TRBV24-1 with TRBJ2-2; 9 bases match TRBD2. The CDR3 contains 16 residues. From germline, CDR1 is KGHDR and CDR2 SFDVKD. Losses at the gene ends were 4 bases for V and 5 bases for J; bases not matched to a gene: 7.

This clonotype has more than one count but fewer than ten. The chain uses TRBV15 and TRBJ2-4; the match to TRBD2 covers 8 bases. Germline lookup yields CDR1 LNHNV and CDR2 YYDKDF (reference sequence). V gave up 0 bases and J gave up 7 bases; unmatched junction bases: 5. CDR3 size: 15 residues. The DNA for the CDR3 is TGTGCCACCAGCAGAGAGGGTAGCGGGAATAACATTCAGTACTTC. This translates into CATSREGSGNNIQYF.

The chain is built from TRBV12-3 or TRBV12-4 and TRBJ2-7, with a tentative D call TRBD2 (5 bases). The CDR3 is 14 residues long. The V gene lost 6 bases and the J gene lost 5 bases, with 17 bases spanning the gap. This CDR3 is CASSCGLDKDEQYF. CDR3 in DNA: TGTGCCAGCAGCTGCGGACTCGACAAGGACGAGCAGTACTTC.

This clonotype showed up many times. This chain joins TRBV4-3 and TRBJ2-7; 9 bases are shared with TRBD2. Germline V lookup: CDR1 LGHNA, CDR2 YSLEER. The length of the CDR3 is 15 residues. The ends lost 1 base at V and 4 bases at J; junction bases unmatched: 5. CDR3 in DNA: TGCGCCAGCAGCCAAGGGGTAGCGGGAGTTTACGAGCAGTACTTC. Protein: CASSQGVAGVYEQYF.

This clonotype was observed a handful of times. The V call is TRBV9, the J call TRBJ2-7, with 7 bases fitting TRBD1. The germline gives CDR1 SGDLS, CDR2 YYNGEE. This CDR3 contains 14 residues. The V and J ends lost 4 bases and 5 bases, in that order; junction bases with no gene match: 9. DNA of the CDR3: TGTGCCAGCAGCCCGGACAGGATTGCCCACGAGCAGTACTTC. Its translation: CASSPDRIAHEQYF.

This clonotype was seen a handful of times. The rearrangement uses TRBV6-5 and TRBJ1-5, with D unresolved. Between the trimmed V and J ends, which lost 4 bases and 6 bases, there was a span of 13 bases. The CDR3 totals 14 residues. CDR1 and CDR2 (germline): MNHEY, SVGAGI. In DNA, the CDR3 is TGTGCCAGCAGTTTCGCCAGAGACTTTCAGCCCCAGCATTTT. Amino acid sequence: CASSFARDFQPQHF.

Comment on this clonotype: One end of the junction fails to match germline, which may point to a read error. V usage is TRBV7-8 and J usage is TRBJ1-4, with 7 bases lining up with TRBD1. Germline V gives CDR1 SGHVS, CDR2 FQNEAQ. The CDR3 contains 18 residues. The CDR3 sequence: CGSSQSGQALATNEKLFF. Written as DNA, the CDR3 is TGTGGCAGCAGCCAAAGCGGACAGGCCCTAGCAACTAATGAAAAACTGTTTTTT.

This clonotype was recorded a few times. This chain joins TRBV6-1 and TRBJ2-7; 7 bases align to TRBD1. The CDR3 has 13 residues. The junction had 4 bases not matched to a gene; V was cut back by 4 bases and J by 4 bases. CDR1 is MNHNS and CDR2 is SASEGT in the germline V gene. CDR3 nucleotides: TGTGCCAGCAGTGCTAGCAGGGGGTACGAGCAGTACTTC. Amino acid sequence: CASSASRGYEQYF.

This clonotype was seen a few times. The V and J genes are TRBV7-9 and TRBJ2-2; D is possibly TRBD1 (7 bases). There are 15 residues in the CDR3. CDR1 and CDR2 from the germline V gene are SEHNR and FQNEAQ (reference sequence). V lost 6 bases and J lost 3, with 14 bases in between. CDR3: CASRSTGEDTGELFF. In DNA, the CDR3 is TGTGCCAGCAGGTCTACAGGGGAGGACACCGGGGAGCTGTTTTTT.

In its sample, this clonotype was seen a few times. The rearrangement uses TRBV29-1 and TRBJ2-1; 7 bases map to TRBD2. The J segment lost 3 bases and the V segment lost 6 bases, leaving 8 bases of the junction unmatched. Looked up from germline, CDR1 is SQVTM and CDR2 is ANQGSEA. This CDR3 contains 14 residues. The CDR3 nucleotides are TGCAGCGTCGGCCTAGCGGTTAGCTACAATGAGCAGTTCTTC. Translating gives CSVGLAVSYNEQFF.

CDR3 nucleotides: TGTGCCAGCAGCTCCATGGGACAGTCGTTCACAGATACGCAGTATTTT. It is translated as CASSSMGQSFTDTQYF. V is TRBV7-9 and J is TRBJ2-3, with TRBD1 matching over 7 bases. Germline loops: CDR1 SEHNR, CDR2 FQNEAQ (reference sequence). The V segment lost 4 bases and the J segment 2 bases; nucleotides outside the gene matches: 9. The CDR3 spans 16 residues. The complete variable domain, with remaining parts taken from reference TRBV7-9 and TRBJ2-3, reads DTGVSQNPRHKITKRGQNVTFRCDPISEHNRLYWYRQTLGQGPEFLTYFQNEAQLEKSRLLSDRFSAERPKGSFSTLEIQRTEQGDSAMYLCASSSMGQSFTDTQYFGPGTRLTVL.

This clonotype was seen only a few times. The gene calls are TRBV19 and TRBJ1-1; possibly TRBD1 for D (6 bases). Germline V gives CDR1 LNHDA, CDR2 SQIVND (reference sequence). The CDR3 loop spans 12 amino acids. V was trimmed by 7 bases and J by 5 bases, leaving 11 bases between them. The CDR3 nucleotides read TGTGCCAGTATTCGCAGGGGTACTGAAGCTTTCTTT. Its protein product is CASIRRGTEAFF.

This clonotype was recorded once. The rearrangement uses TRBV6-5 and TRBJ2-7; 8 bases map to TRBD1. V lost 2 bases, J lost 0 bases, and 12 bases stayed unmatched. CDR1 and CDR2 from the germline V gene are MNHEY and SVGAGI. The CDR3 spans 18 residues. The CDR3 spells CASSYRGQGAFVSYEQYF. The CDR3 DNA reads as TGTGCCAGCAGTTACCGAGGACAGGGAGCCTTCGTCTCCTACGAGCAGTACTTC.

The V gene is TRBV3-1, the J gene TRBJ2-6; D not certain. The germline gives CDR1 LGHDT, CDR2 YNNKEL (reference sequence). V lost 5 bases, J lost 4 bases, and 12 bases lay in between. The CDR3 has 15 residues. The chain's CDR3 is CASSSGPGGANVLTF. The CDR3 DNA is TGTGCCAGCAGCTCAGGACCTGGGGGGGCCAACGTCCTGACTTTC.

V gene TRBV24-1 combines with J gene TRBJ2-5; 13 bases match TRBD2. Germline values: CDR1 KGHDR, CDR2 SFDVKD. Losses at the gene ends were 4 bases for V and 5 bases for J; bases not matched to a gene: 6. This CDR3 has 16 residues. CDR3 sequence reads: CATSDPGTSGDETQYF. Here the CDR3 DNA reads TGTGCCACCAGTGACCCGGGGACTAGCGGGGACGAGACCCAGTACTTC.

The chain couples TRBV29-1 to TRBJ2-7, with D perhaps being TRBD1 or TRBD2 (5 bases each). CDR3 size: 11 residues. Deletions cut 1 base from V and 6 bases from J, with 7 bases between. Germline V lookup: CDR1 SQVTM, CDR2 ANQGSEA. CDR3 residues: CSVEVGPEQYF. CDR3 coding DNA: TGCAGCGTTGAAGTGGGACCCGAGCAGTACTTC.

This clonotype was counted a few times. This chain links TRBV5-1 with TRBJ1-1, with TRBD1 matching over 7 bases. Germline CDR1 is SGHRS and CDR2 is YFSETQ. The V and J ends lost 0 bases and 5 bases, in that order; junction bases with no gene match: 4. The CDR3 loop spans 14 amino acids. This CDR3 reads CASSLGRGRTEAFF. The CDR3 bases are TGCGCCAGCAGCTTGGGGAGGGGGCGGACTGAAGCTTTCTTT.

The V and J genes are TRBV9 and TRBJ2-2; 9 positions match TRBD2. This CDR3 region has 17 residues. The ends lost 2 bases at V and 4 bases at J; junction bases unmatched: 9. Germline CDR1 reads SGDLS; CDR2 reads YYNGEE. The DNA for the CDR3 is TGTGCCAGCAGCGTCTACAACCTAGCGGGGAGCACCGGGGAGCTGTTTTTT. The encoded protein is CASSVYNLAGSTGELFF.

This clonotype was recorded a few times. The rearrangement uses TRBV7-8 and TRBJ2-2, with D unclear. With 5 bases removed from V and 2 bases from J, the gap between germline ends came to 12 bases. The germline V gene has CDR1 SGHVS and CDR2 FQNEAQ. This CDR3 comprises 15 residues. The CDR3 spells CASSPLGRNTGELFF. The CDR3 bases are TGTGCCAGCAGCCCTCTCGGACGCAACACCGGGGAGCTGTTTTTT.

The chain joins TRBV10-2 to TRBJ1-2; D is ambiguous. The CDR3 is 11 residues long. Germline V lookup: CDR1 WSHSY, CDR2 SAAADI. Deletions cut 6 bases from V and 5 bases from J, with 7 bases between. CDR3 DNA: TGCGCCAGCAGCCCACAATATGGCTACACCTTC. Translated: CASSPQYGYTF.

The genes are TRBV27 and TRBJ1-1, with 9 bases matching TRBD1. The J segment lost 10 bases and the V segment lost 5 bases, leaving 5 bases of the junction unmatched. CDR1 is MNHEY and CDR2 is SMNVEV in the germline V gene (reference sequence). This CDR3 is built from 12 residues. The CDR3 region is CASSTDRGTAFF. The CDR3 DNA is TGTGCCAGCAGTACCGACAGGGGGACAGCTTTCTTT.